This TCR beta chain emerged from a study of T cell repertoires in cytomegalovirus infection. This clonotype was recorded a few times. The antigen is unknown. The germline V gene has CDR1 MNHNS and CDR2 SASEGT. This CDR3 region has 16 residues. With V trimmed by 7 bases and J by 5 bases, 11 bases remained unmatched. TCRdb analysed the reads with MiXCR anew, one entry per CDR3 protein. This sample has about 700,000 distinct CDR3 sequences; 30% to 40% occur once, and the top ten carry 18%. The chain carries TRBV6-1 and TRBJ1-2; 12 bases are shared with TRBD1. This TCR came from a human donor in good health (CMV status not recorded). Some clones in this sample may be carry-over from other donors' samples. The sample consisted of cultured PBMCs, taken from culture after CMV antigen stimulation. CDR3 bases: TGTGCCAGCACCCGGGACAGGGGGCTTACGATTTATGGCTACACCTTC. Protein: CASTRDRGLTIYGYTF.